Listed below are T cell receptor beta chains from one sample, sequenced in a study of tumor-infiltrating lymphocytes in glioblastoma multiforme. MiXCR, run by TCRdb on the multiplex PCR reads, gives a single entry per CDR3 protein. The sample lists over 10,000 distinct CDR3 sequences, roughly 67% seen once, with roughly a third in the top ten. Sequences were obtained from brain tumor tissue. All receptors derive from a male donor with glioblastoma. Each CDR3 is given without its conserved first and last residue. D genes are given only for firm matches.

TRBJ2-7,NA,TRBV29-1,SVGDYYEQY
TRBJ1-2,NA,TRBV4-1,ASSQEVAGYT
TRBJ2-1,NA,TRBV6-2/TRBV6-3,ANSYSGGALYNEQF
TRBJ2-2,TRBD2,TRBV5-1,ASSPGLAGENGELF
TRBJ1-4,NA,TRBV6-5,TSREGGGDEKLF
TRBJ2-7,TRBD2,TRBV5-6,ASSLVGREGYDEQY
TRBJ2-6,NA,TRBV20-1,SAKDMGLGANVPT
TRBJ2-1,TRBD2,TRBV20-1,SVATSGRARNEQF
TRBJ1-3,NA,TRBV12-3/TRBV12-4,ASRRDFGSGNTIY
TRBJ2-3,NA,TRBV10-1,VSSSGPDTQY
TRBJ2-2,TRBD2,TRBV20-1,SVLADDGELF
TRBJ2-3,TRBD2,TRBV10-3,AISGAGDRTDTQY
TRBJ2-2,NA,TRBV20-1,RARDPEFGGDSGELL
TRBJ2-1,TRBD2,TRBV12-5,ASGLETSGSSGSYNEQF
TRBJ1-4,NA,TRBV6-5,ASSYREVDERLF
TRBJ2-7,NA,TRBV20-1,SAHPPGIYELY
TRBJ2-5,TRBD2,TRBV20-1,SARLAGGLGETQY
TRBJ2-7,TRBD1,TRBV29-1,SVERGRGRHEQY
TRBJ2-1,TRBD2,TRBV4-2,ASSQDFGQAGVSQF
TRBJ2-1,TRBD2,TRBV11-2,PSSIAGSSYNEQF
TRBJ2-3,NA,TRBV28,ASSRNRGPSTDTQY
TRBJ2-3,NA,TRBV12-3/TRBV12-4,ASSPGFTDRKITDMQY
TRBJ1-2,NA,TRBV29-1,SVVRGPGYT
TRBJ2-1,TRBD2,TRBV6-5,ASSYSGGGEQF
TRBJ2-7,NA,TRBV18,ASSPVGQGSYEQN
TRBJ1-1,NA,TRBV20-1,SARKDTGNTEAF
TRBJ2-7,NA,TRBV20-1,SVTPGSISYKQY
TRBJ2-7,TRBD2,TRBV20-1,SASSSGRVNEQY
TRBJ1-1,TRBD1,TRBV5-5,ASSVGQVGAF
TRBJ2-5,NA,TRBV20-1,SARELTAQETQY
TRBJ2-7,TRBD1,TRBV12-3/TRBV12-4,ASSLGGQGHEQY
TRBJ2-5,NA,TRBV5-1,ASRRGEKETQY
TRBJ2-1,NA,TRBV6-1,ASIGRVGLPGEQF
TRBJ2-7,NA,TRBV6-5,ASSFLTRRLSYEQY
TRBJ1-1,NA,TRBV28,ASSSRTIQNTEAF
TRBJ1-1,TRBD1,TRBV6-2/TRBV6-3,ASSDHRGQGAWENTEAF
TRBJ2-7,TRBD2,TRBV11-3,ASSSTGASGREQY
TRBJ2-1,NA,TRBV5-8,ASSFRVGGADEQF
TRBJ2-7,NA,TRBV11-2,ASSLDTLDEQY
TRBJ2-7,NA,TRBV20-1,SARSPPPPRVYEQY